These 28 T cell receptor beta chains came from one sample sequenced in a study of T cell responses to AZD1222 COVID-19 vaccine. Assay: immunoSEQ multiplex PCR; the TCRdb copy retains only in-frame clones and omits some. Of around 130,000 clones in the sample, roughly 94% were seen once. Source: peripheral blood, taken on day 0 of AZD1222 vaccination. These receptor sequences come from an adult in good health.

The chain has TRBV5-5 and TRBJ1-1; D is ambiguous. The germline V gene has CDR1 SGHKS and CDR2 YYEKEE (reference sequence). V was pared by 4 bases and J by 2 bases, with 9 bases between. The CDR3 loop spans 13 amino acids. CDR3 sequence: CASSRRPNTEAFF. The CDR3 DNA is TGTGCCAGCAGCCGGAGACCTAACACTGAAGCTTTCTTT.

The chain couples TRBV5-4 to TRBJ1-1; a possible D gene is TRBD1 (5 bases). The CDR3 contains 15 residues. Per germline, CDR1 SGHNT and CDR2 YYREEE (reference sequence). Trimming shortened V by 3 bases and J by 0 bases, and 12 bases separated the two germline ends. In nucleotides, the CDR3 is TGTGCCAGCAGCTCCGCGCGACAGATGAACACTGAAGCTTTCTTT. Its protein is CASSSARQMNTEAFF.

The V call is TRBV25-1, the J call TRBJ2-7, with 8 positions matching TRBD1. Germline CDR1 MGHDK, CDR2 SYGVNS. The J segment lost 3 bases and the V segment lost 5 bases, leaving 6 bases of the junction unmatched. The CDR3 length is 14 residues. The DNA of the CDR3 is TGTGCCAGCAGTAGGACAGGGTCGGGCTACGAGCAGTACTTC. Translated, it gives CASSRTGSGYEQYF.

The chain uses TRBV5-8 and TRBJ2-2; 10 positions agree with TRBD1. V dropped 3 bases and J dropped 7; count of bases not matched to a gene: 6. CDR1 and CDR2 from the germline V gene are SGHTS and YDEGEE. There are 15 residues in the CDR3. The CDR3 nucleotides read TGTGCCAGCAGCTCCGGGACAGGGGTCGACGGGGAGCTGTTTTTT. It codes for CASSSGTGVDGELFF.

This clone has only one observation. This chain links TRBV24-1 with TRBJ2-1; D is possibly TRBD2 (6 bases). The CDR3 contains 12 residues. Germline CDR1 is KGHDR and CDR2 is SFDVKD. Trimming left V 2 bases short and J 12 bases short, with 10 bases between. The CDR3 DNA reads TGTGCCACCAGTGATTCGGGGGTGCGGCAGTTCTTC. It encodes CATSDSGVRQFF.

In its sample, this clone was seen once. This chain links TRBV12-3 or TRBV12-4 with TRBJ2-1; D unclear. Trimming cost V 6 bases and J 4 bases, with 7 bases left between them. This CDR3 region has 12 residues. In DNA form, the CDR3 reads TGTGCCAGCAGCTCAGAGTACAATGAGCAGTTCTTC. Translation gives CASSSEYNEQFF.

V and J are TRBV19 and TRBJ2-2; 10 positions agree with TRBD1. Germline CDR1 LNHDA, CDR2 SQIVND (reference sequence). The CDR3 has 16 residues. Trimming took 5 bases from V and 3 from J; bases not matched to a gene: 6. The CDR3 here is CASSPGTGVYTGELFF. The CDR3 nucleotides read TGTGCCAGTAGTCCCGGGACAGGGGTTTACACCGGGGAGCTGTTTTTT.

This clone appeared a single time. This chain joins TRBV7-8 and TRBJ2-1; tentatively, D is TRBD2 (5 bases). The V end was cut by 3 bases, the J end by 5 bases, with 8 bases between. Per germline, CDR1 SGHVS and CDR2 FQNEAQ. This CDR3 has 13 residues. CDR3 nucleotide sequence: TGTGCCAGCAGCTTTCTAGCCCACAATGAGCAGTTCTTC. It encodes CASSFLAHNEQFF.

This chain joins TRBV5-8 and TRBJ1-2, with 7 bases identical to TRBD1. CDR1 and CDR2 from the germline V gene are SGHTS and YDEGEE. Unmatched junction bases numbered 10, after V lost 0 bases and J lost 8 bases. This CDR3 is built from 15 residues. CDR3 region: CASSLDRGLSGGYTF. The CDR3 DNA is TGTGCCAGCAGCTTGGACAGGGGATTATCCGGAGGCTACACCTTC.

This sequence joins TRBV28 and TRBJ2-7; D possibly corresponds to TRBD2 (6 bases). The CDR3 length is 15 residues. The V end lost 4 bases, the J end lost 3 bases, and 16 bases lay between the germline ends. Per the germline V gene, CDR1 is MDHEN and CDR2 is SYDVKM. CDR3 residues: CASSSPASAVYEQYF. In DNA form, the CDR3 reads TGTGCCAGCAGTTCCCCGGCTAGCGCGGTCTACGAGCAGTACTTC.

The genes are TRBV9 and TRBJ2-2; D is ambiguous. CDR3 size: 14 residues. Germline V gives CDR1 SGDLS, CDR2 YYNGEE. V was cut by 3 bases and J by 0 bases, with 6 bases left in between. Written as DNA, the CDR3 is TGTGCCAGCAGCGAGAAGACGAACACCGGGGAGCTGTTTTTT. Its protein product is CASSEKTNTGELFF.

The genes are TRBV2 and TRBJ2-4, with 13 bases matching TRBD2. The CDR3 has 14 amino acids. J lost 5 bases, V lost 8 bases, and 3 bases had no gene match. Germline assignment: CDR1 SNHLY and CDR2 FYNNEI. The CDR3 region has the DNA TGTGCCAGCCACGGGACTAGCGGGGAAAACATTCAGTACTTC. Protein product: CASHGTSGENIQYF.

The chain joins TRBV2 to TRBJ1-6; no clear D gene. Deletions cut 4 bases from V and 8 bases from J, with 9 bases between. This CDR3 has 13 amino acids. Germline V gene lookup returns CDR1 SNHLY and CDR2 FYNNEI. CDR3 DNA: TGTGCCAGCAGTGGAGGACTCTATTCACCCCTCCACTTT. Protein: CASSGGLYSPLHF.

With regard to this clone: One end of the junction varies from germline; a read error may be responsible. The V call is TRBV6-1, the J call TRBJ1-2; D remains unclear. This CDR3 contains 15 residues. Germline loops: CDR1 MNHNS, CDR2 SASEGT. CDR3 amino acids: CASSEDTYLNYGYTF. The DNA for the CDR3 is TGTGCCAGCAGCGAAGACACTTACCTTAACTATGGCTACACCTTC.

This chain links TRBV6-5 with TRBJ1-2; D uncertain. The germline V gene has CDR1 MNHEY and CDR2 SVGAGI. V was trimmed by 8 bases and J by 3 bases, leaving 10 bases between them. This CDR3 region has 12 residues. The CDR3 protein is CASGKAHYGYTF. The CDR3 DNA reads TGTGCCAGCGGGAAGGCCCACTATGGCTACACCTTC.

This clone was found once. The V call is TRBV6-1, the J call TRBJ1-1, with a possible D match to TRBD1 (5 bases). The CDR3 totals 15 residues. V was cut by 6 bases and J by 6 bases, with 20 bases left in between. Germline-derived CDR1 and CDR2 are MNHNS and SASEGT. The CDR3 is CASRDTRVLLPEAFF. CDR3 DNA sequence: TGTGCCAGCAGGGACACCAGGGTGCTATTGCCTGAAGCTTTCTTT.

The chain uses TRBV6-1 and TRBJ2-7, with 7 bases matching TRBD2. Germline V gene data show CDR1 as MNHNS and CDR2 as SASEGT. The CDR3 sequence is 13 residues long. The V segment lost 3 bases and the J segment 6 bases; nucleotides outside the gene matches: 5. The CDR3 region has the DNA TGTGCCAGCAGTGAGCGGGAGTCAAGCGAGCAGTACTTC. Its protein is CASSERESSEQYF.

This chain connects TRBV18 to TRBJ2-6, with 8 bases fitting TRBD1. The CDR3 is 17 residues long. The germline V gene encodes CDR1 KGHSH and CDR2 LQKENI. The J segment lost 2 bases and the V segment lost 6 bases, leaving 9 bases of the junction unmatched. The CDR3 DNA sequence: TGTGCCAGCTCCCCAGGGCAGGGGGCGCCTGGGGCCAACGTCCTGACTTTC. Its protein product is CASSPGQGAPGANVLTF. Based on the CDR3 plus reference TRBV18 and TRBJ2-6, the full variable domain is NAGVMQNPRHLVRRRGQEARLRCSPMKGHSHVYWYRQLPEEGLKFMVYLQKENIIDESGMPKERFSAEFPKEGPSILRIQQVVRGDSAAYFCASSPGQGAPGANVLTFGAGSRLTVL.

This rearrangement joins TRBV5-6 to TRBJ2-3; 9 bases fit TRBD1. J lost 2 bases, V lost 3 bases, and 10 bases had no gene match. This CDR3 has 17 amino acids. Germline V gene data show CDR1 as SGHDT and CDR2 as YYEEEE. CDR3 residues: CASSWWGQGLITDTQYF. The CDR3 coding sequence is TGTGCCAGCAGCTGGTGGGGACAGGGTTTAATCACAGATACGCAGTATTTT.

The chain uses TRBV5-3 and TRBJ1-5; no reliable D call. TRBV5-3 counts as an open reading frame of uncertain function. CDR3 length: 14 residues. Trimming cost V 3 bases and J 7 bases, with 14 bases left between them. The CDR3 DNA follows: TGTGCCAGAAGCTCGACCGCCGCGAGGCAGCCCCAGCATTTT. This encodes CARSSTAARQPQHF.

This clone is a singleton in its sample. This chain uses TRBV19 with TRBJ2-3; 8 bases are a match to TRBD2. V gave up 4 bases and J gave up 2 bases; unmatched junction bases: 5. The V gene's germline CDR1 is LNHDA and CDR2 SQIVND (reference sequence). CDR3 length: 15 amino acids. The CDR3: CASSKGLGTTDTQYF. The CDR3 DNA is TGTGCCAGTAGTAAGGGACTAGGAACCACAGATACGCAGTATTTT.

The J gene is TRBJ2-7, the V gene TRBV7-9, with D unresolved. V was pared by 2 bases and J by 3 bases, with 5 bases between. The CDR3 is 12 amino acids. CDR1 is SEHNR, CDR2 FQNEAQ, per germline (reference sequence). The CDR3 DNA reads as TGTGCCAGCAGCTTAACGATCTACGAGCAGTACTTC. Translation: CASSLTIYEQYF.

This sequence joins TRBV29-1 and TRBJ2-7, with 9 positions matching TRBD1. Germline-derived CDR1 and CDR2 are SQVTM and ANQGSEA. With V trimmed by 5 bases and J by 4 bases, 6 bases remained unmatched. The CDR3 loop spans 13 amino acids. CDR3 region: CSVLTGGGYEQYF. The CDR3 nucleotides read TGCAGCGTTTTAACAGGGGGCGGGTACGAGCAGTACTTC.

This chain links TRBV19 with TRBJ1-5; D not certain. The CDR3 is 14 residues long. V lost 3 bases and J 4 bases, leaving 10 bases between the germline ends. From germline, CDR1 is LNHDA and CDR2 SQIVND (reference sequence). The CDR3 sequence: CASSIQERNQPQHF. CDR3 bases: TGTGCCAGTAGTATTCAGGAGCGAAATCAGCCCCAGCATTTT.

This chain joins TRBV6-5 and TRBJ1-4, with D maybe TRBD1 (6 bases). Germline assignment: CDR1 MNHEY and CDR2 SVGAGI. CDR3 length: 15 amino acids. The V and J ends lost 2 bases and 5 bases respectively, with 12 bases between them. The CDR3 sequence is CASSYGGDRNEKLFF. The CDR3 DNA reads as TGTGCCAGCAGTTACGGAGGCGACAGGAATGAAAAACTGTTTTTT.

The chain couples TRBV2 to TRBJ2-5; D is tentatively TRBD1 or TRBD2 (5 bases each). The CDR3 has 12 residues. The V gene's germline CDR1 is SNHLY and CDR2 FYNNEI. Trimming took off 7 bases at V and 9 bases at J, with 15 bases between the two ends. The CDR3 is CASKRGDSAQYF. As DNA, the CDR3 is TGTGCCAGCAAAAGAGGGGATAGTGCCCAGTACTTC.

The chain recombines TRBV6-1 with TRBJ2-5; D might be TRBD1 or TRBD2, each matching 6 bases. CDR1 is MNHNS and CDR2 is SASEGT in the germline V gene. The CDR3 length is 15 residues. V was trimmed by 1 base and J by 2 bases, leaving 11 bases between them. The DNA of the CDR3 is TGTGCCAGCAGTGAAGGGGGGGCCAGTCAAGAGACCCAGTACTTC. Translated, it gives CASSEGGASQETQYF.

This clone came up a few times. The chain has TRBV15 and TRBJ1-2, with D tentatively TRBD1 (5 bases). CDR1 LNHNV and CDR2 YYDKDF come from the germline V gene (reference sequence). This CDR3 spans 15 amino acids. Trimming stripped 0 bases from V and 7 bases from J, with 15 bases between. The CDR3 bases are TGTGCCACCAGCAGAGATTACGGGCACAGGCTTGGCTACACCTTC. This sequence encodes CATSRDYGHRLGYTF.